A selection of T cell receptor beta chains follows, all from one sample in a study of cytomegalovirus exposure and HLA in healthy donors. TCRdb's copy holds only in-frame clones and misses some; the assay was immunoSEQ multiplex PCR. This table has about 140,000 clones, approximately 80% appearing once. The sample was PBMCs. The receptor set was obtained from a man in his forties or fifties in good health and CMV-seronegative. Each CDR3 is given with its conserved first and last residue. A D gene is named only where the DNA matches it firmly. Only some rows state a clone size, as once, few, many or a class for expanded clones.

CASIDRGTTGELFF,TGTGCCAGCATTGACAGGGGAACCACCGGGGAGCTGTTTTTT,few,TRBJ2-2,TRBD1,TRBV27
CASSSKRQGLPGYTF,TGTGCCAGCAGTTCCAAACGACAGGGGCTCCCTGGCTACACCTTC,NA,TRBJ1-2,TRBD1,TRBV6-5
CSVPRTGEGGYTF,TGCAGCGTACCCCGGACAGGGGAGGGTGGCTACACCTTC,NA,TRBJ1-2,TRBD1,TRBV29-1
CASSVERNGELFF,TGTGCCAGCAGTGTTGAGCGTAACGGGGAGCTGTTTTTT,NA,TRBJ2-2,NA,TRBV2
CASSVAVTGNTEAFF,TGTGCCAGCAGCGTAGCTGTGACAGGGAACACTGAAGCTTTCTTT,NA,TRBJ1-1,NA,TRBV9
CASRVDSYEQYF,TGTGCCAGCAGGGTCGACAGCTACGAGCAGTACTTC,once,TRBJ2-7,NA,TRBV2
CASSADSYSNQPQHF,TGTGCCAGCAGTGCGGACAGCTATAGCAATCAGCCCCAGCATTTT,NA,TRBJ1-5,NA,TRBV6-6
CASRLDRADTEAFF,TGCGCCAGCAGGTTGGACAGGGCCGACACTGAAGCTTTCTTT,NA,TRBJ1-1,TRBD1,TRBV5-1
CAWAGQGLAKNIQYF,TGTGCCTGGGCTGGACAGGGACTAGCCAAAAACATTCAGTACTTC,NA,TRBJ2-4,TRBD1,TRBV30
CACASGGFTDTQYF,TGTGCCTGCGCTAGCGGGGGGTTCACAGATACGCAGTATTTT,NA,TRBJ2-3,TRBD2,TRBV30
CASSLNLGTSTPFSSYNEQFF,TGCGCCAGCAGCCTGAACCTCGGGACTAGTACCCCATTTAGCTCCTACAATGAGCAGTTCTTC,NA,TRBJ2-1,TRBD2,TRBV5-1
CASSPRTGPYEQYF,TGTGCCAGCAGCCCCCGGACAGGACCCTACGAGCAGTACTTC,NA,TRBJ2-7,TRBD1,TRBV9
CASTVTGVSYEQYF,TGCGCCAGCACTGTGACAGGGGTCTCCTACGAGCAGTACTTC,NA,TRBJ2-7,TRBD1,TRBV10-2
CASSSRTGLTEAFF,TGTGCCAGCAGCTCAAGGACAGGGTTGACTGAAGCTTTCTTT,NA,TRBJ1-1,TRBD1,TRBV7-2
CASSLDRDGELFF,TGCGCCAGCAGCCTAGACCGGGACGGGGAGCTGTTTTTT,NA,TRBJ2-2,NA,TRBV5-1
CAWRPTSGGNSGELFF,TGTGCCTGGAGGCCCACTAGCGGGGGGAACTCCGGGGAGCTGTTTTTT,NA,TRBJ2-2,TRBD2,TRBV30
CASSSRRVHEQYF,TGTGCCAGCAGTTCCAGGAGGGTCCACGAGCAGTACTTC,NA,TRBJ2-7,NA,TRBV6-5
CASRFKLGVEDTQYF,TGTGCCAGCAGGTTCAAACTCGGGGTCGAAGATACGCAGTATTTT,NA,TRBJ2-3,NA,TRBV7-9
CASSFGQGYEQYF,TGTGCCAGCAGCTTCGGACAGGGGTACGAGCAGTACTTC,NA,TRBJ2-7,TRBD1,TRBV9
CAWSQGNTIYF,TGTGCCTGGAGTCAGGGAAACACCATATATTTT,NA,TRBJ1-3,NA,TRBV30
CASSEPAAANYGYTF,TGTGCCAGCAGTGAACCGGCGGCAGCTAACTATGGCTACACCTTC,few,TRBJ1-2,NA,TRBV25-1
CASSQGRTASYEQYF,TGCGCCAGCAGCCAGGGAAGGACAGCCTCCTACGAGCAGTACTTC,NA,TRBJ2-7,NA,TRBV4-1
CASRRGGGETQYF,TGTGCCAGCAGGCGGGGGGGCGGGGAGACCCAGTACTTC,NA,TRBJ2-5,TRBD2,TRBV6-5
CASSLEGSYEQYF,TGTGCCAGCAGCTTAGAGGGCAGTTACGAGCAGTACTTC,NA,TRBJ2-7,NA,TRBV11-3
CASSLTGGYEQYF,TGTGCCAGCAGCCTGACAGGGGGCTACGAGCAGTACTTC,NA,TRBJ2-7,TRBD1,TRBV7-3
CASSSGGHTNTEAFF,TGTGCCAGCAGCTCGGGGGGACACACCAACACTGAAGCTTTCTTT,NA,TRBJ1-1,NA,TRBV7-8
CASSPLTLSNTEAFF,TGTGCCAGCAGTCCCCTTACGTTGAGCAACACTGAAGCTTTCTTT,NA,TRBJ1-1,NA,TRBV27
CASSLLRGPYEQYF,TGCGCCAGCAGCTTGTTGAGGGGGCCGTACGAGCAGTACTTC,NA,TRBJ2-7,TRBD1,TRBV5-1
CASSPQRDTQYF,TGTGCCAGCAGCCCACAGCGGGATACGCAGTATTTT,NA,TRBJ2-3,NA,TRBV7-6
CASSYRTGRGSYEQYF,TGCGCCAGCAGCTATCGGACAGGCAGGGGCTCCTACGAGCAGTACTTC,NA,TRBJ2-7,TRBD1,TRBV4-1
CASRGQGPRDGYTF,TGCGCCAGCAGGGGACAGGGGCCCAGGGATGGCTACACCTTC,NA,TRBJ1-2,TRBD1,TRBV10-2
CASSLGQNYGYTF,TGTGCCAGCAGCTTAGGCCAGAATTATGGCTACACCTTC,NA,TRBJ1-2,NA,TRBV7-2
CATGQGVYEQYF,TGTGCCACCGGACAGGGAGTCTACGAGCAGTACTTC,once,TRBJ2-7,TRBD1,TRBV19
CASSPNRGWGENTEAFF,TGTGCCAGCAGCCCAAACAGGGGATGGGGGGAGAACACTGAAGCTTTCTTT,NA,TRBJ1-1,TRBD1,TRBV7-9
CASSTTGYSNQPQHF,TGTGCCAGCAGTACGACAGGTTATAGCAATCAGCCCCAGCATTTT,NA,TRBJ1-5,NA,TRBV6-5
CAWSVRTVTYNSPLHF,TGTGCCTGGAGTGTTCGGACAGTCACCTATAATTCCCCCCTCCACTTT,few,TRBJ1-6,NA,TRBV30
CASSERYESYEQYF,TGTGCCAGCAGTGAACGGTATGAGTCCTACGAGCAGTACTTC,NA,TRBJ2-7,NA,TRBV6-1
CASSSGQGALYRTQYF,TGCGCCAGCAGCTCGGGACAGGGAGCATTGTATCGTACGCAGTATTTT,NA,TRBJ2-3,TRBD1,TRBV5-1
CASSFGGPSYEQYF,TGCGCCAGCAGCTTCGGGGGGCCCTCCTACGAGCAGTACTTC,NA,TRBJ2-7,NA,TRBV5-1
CASSYSGGQQYF,TGTGCCAGCAGTTACTCGGGAGGCCAGCAGTACTTC,NA,TRBJ2-7,NA,TRBV6-5
CASSLGGRGSDEQYF,TGTGCCAGCAGTTTAGGGGGCAGGGGTAGCGACGAGCAGTACTTC,NA,TRBJ2-7,NA,TRBV27
CASANDARETQYF,TGTGCCAGTGCCAACGACGCCAGGGAGACCCAGTACTTC,NA,TRBJ2-5,NA,TRBV19
CASSVAENQPQHF,TGTGCCAGTAGTGTGGCAGAAAATCAGCCCCAGCATTTT,NA,TRBJ1-5,NA,TRBV19
CASNLGRDRDYGYTF,TGTGCCAGCAACTTGGGCAGGGACAGGGACTATGGCTACACCTTC,NA,TRBJ1-2,TRBD1,TRBV7-9
CASSQDTGTATEAFF,TGCGCCAGCAGCCAGGATACCGGGACAGCCACTGAAGCTTTCTTT,few,TRBJ1-1,TRBD1,TRBV4-3
CASSIVPGGTEQYF,TGTGCCAGTAGTATAGTCCCAGGGGGCACCGAGCAGTACTTC,NA,TRBJ2-7,TRBD1,TRBV19
CASSPGQASSTDTQYF,TGTGCCAGCAGCCCCGGACAGGCCTCTAGCACAGATACGCAGTATTTT,NA,TRBJ2-3,TRBD1,TRBV7-9
CASKKATSSYEQYF,TGTGCCAGTAAGAAGGCCACTAGCTCCTACGAGCAGTACTTC,NA,TRBJ2-7,NA,TRBV19
CASSLGRGGVSDTQYF,TGTGCCAGCAGCTTAGGGCGCGGCGGGGTCTCAGATACGCAGTATTTT,NA,TRBJ2-3,NA,TRBV7-9
CAWSAYSAGELFF,TGTGCCTGGAGTGCCTATTCGGCCGGGGAGCTGTTTTTT,NA,TRBJ2-2,NA,TRBV30
CAWIDTRQGPSSYNSPLHF,TGTGCCTGGATCGACACGAGACAGGGACCGAGCTCCTATAATTCACCCCTCCACTTT,NA,TRBJ1-6,TRBD1,TRBV30
CASSSWDRGVRGQPQHF,TGTGCCAGCAGTTCCTGGGACAGGGGGGTTCGGGGTCAGCCCCAGCATTTT,once,TRBJ1-5,TRBD1,TRBV28
CASKGWRGGETQYF,TGTGCCAGCAAAGGTTGGCGGGGGGGGGAGACCCAGTACTTC,NA,TRBJ2-5,TRBD2,TRBV6-1
CASSDSPIPGLHREGYTF,TGTGCCAGCAGTGACTCGCCGATCCCGGGACTTCATAGGGAAGGCTACACCTTC,NA,TRBJ1-2,NA,TRBV6-4
CAWSRLGYTF,TGTGCCTGGAGTAGACTCGGCTACACCTTC,NA,TRBJ1-2,NA,TRBV30
CASSPVGGGLTDTQYF,TGCGCCAGCAGCCCTGTAGGGGGGGGGCTCACAGATACGCAGTATTTT,NA,TRBJ2-3,NA,TRBV4-3
CASSLPRDFQETQYF,TGTGCCAGCAGCTTACCCAGGGACTTCCAAGAGACCCAGTACTTC,NA,TRBJ2-5,NA,TRBV7-8
CASSVEGQGAGEKLFF,TGTGCCAGCAGCGTAGAAGGACAGGGGGCGGGTGAAAAACTGTTTTTT,NA,TRBJ1-4,TRBD1,TRBV9